This passage covers 6 T cell receptor beta chains from one sample sequenced in a study of beta chain features in type 1 diabetes. The study's findings and limits: People with Type 1 diabetes carried modestly yet significantly shorter TCRB CDR3s in all four CD4+ subsets.

Antigens for these TCRs are unknown. Investigators reverse transcribed all isolated RNA, so they sequenced expressed TCRB transcripts. Generated by immunoSEQ multiplex PCR, the TCRdb table keeps only in-frame clones and is missing some. Of about 340,000 clones in the sample, around 8.5% were seen once. The sequenced sample consisted of central memory CD4+ T cells from blood. The receptors here all came from a man aged 25 to 40 with type 1 diabetes.

The J gene is TRBJ2-1, the V gene TRBV28; tentative D call: TRBD1 (7 bases). This CDR3 spans 15 amino acids. Trimming shortened V by 8 bases and J by 7 bases, and 21 bases separated the two germline ends. Germline V gene data show CDR1 as MDHEN and CDR2 as SYDVKM. The CDR3 DNA is TGTGCCAGCGGGCCCCACAGGGGAGGCAAAAATGAGCAGTTCTTC. It is translated as CASGPHRGGKNEQFF.

In the case of this clone: Other DNA sequences within the sample encode an identical CDR3. The chain has TRBV7-9 and TRBJ1-1, with TRBD1 matching over 7 bases. In germline, CDR1 is SEHNR, CDR2 FQNEAQ (reference sequence). Losses at the gene ends were 5 bases for V and 4 bases for J; bases not matched to a gene: 4. The CDR3 consists of 13 residues. For the CDR3, the DNA is TGTGCCAGCAGCCTCCAGGGGGGCACTGAAGCTTTCTTT. Translation: CASSLQGGTEAFF.

The chain employs TRBV4-3 and TRBJ2-1, with D possibly being TRBD1 (5 bases). Trimming removed 0 bases at V and 0 bases at J, with 15 bases between. CDR3 length equals 18 residues. CDR1 LGHNA and CDR2 YSLEER come from the germline V gene. The CDR3 reads CASSQDSQGLSSYNEQFF. CDR3 in DNA: TGCGCCAGCAGCCAAGATAGTCAGGGTCTGAGCTCCTACAATGAGCAGTTCTTC.

This clone was counted only a few times. The gene calls are TRBV4-2 and TRBJ2-3, with 15 bases identical to TRBD2. After removal of 4 bases from V and 0 bases from J, the junction contained 11 bases not matched to a gene. The CDR3 consists of 20 residues. Germline V gene lookup returns CDR1 LGHNA and CDR2 YNFKEQ. The CDR3 DNA reads as TGTGCCAGCAGCCTTGGGACTAGCGGGGGGTCAAAATCTAGCACAGATACGCAGTATTTT. It encodes CASSLGTSGGSKSSTDTQYF.

This chain joins TRBV25-1 and TRBJ1-1; TRBD1 is a possible D gene (5 bases). There are 15 residues in the CDR3. V dropped 4 bases and J dropped 10 bases, with 22 bases sitting between them. Per the germline V gene, CDR1 is MGHDK and CDR2 is SYGVNS. CDR3 region: CASSGRERGRVRAFF. The CDR3 DNA reads as TGTGCCAGCAGTGGCCGGGAAAGGGGCCGAGTCCGAGCTTTCTTT.

The chain uses TRBV5-1 and TRBJ2-7, with 7 bases that match TRBD1. CDR3 length: 16 amino acids. The ends lost 4 bases at V and 4 bases at J; junction bases unmatched: 14. Per the germline V gene, CDR1 is SGHRS and CDR2 is YFSETQ. The CDR3 coding sequence is TGCGCCAGCAGCGCTGGACGACAGGGACGTTCATACGAGCAGTACTTC. It encodes CASSAGRQGRSYEQYF.